This T cell receptor (beta chain) originates from a study of blood T cell repertoires in COVID-19. Study at large: Sources were T cells, B-cell-depleted T cells, or PBMCs; the material itself was cDNA or gDNA.

Looked up from germline, CDR1 is SGHDT and CDR2 is YYEEEE. V was clipped by 3 bases and J by 9 bases; unmatched bases: 6. There are 13 residues in the CDR3. Original processing methods: Reference gene primers were amplified, and this amplification served to estimate nucleated cell counts. Data came from immunoSEQ multiplex PCR; TCRdb stores just in-frame clones and leaves some out. The V and J calls and clone size were taken over from that table, and D and trimming were inferred from the DNA. Here the sample spans about 170,000 clones, 86% being singletons. Enrolment of Seattle patients took place during active infection, and they were followed longitudinally.

This clonotype was obtained from a woman in her sixties or seventies with COVID-19, enrolled during active disease. The chain carries TRBV5-6 and TRBJ2-1, with 7 nucleotides matching TRBD1. The sequenced material came from peripheral blood. CDR3 nucleotide sequence: TGTGCCAGCAGCTCGACAGGGAGTAGTGAGCAGTTCTTC. Amino acid sequence: CASSSTGSSEQFF. Full variable domain (rest looked up from reference TRBV5-6 and TRBJ2-1): DAGVTQSPTHLIKTRGQQVTLRCSPKSGHDTVSWYQQALGQGPQFIFQYYEEEERQRGNFPDRFSGHQFPNYSSELNVNALLLGDSALYLCASSSTGSSEQFFGPGTRLTVL.